This T cell receptor beta chain is from a study of Tregs in tolerant kidney transplant recipients. General study points: Changing PCR primers prevented nucleotide comparison between some patients' samples. Tolerant patients' donor-specific Tregs expanded beyond overall Tregs, suggesting antigen-driven growth.

Generated by immunoSEQ multiplex PCR, the TCRdb table keeps only in-frame clones and is missing some. The sample yields 60,000 to 75,000 clones, 80% to 90% seen once. Unstimulated Tregs (CD4+CD25+CD127-) and CD4+CD25- non-Tregs were sorted from PBMCs. About this clone: Antigen unknown.

Germline V gives CDR1 LNHDA, CDR2 SQIVND (reference sequence). The CDR3 has 16 amino acids. V lost 5 bases and J lost 3; bases outside the gene matches: 7. V gene TRBV19 combines with J gene TRBJ1-4; 9 nucleotides line up with TRBD1. Sequencing was performed on Tregs from blood, taken before the transplant. The receptor was derived from a human donor who received a combined kidney and bone marrow transplant. DNA for the CDR3: TGTGCCAGTAGTTTCGACAGGGGGGGAGCTAATGAAAAACTGTTTTTT. It yields the protein CASSFDRGGANEKLFF.